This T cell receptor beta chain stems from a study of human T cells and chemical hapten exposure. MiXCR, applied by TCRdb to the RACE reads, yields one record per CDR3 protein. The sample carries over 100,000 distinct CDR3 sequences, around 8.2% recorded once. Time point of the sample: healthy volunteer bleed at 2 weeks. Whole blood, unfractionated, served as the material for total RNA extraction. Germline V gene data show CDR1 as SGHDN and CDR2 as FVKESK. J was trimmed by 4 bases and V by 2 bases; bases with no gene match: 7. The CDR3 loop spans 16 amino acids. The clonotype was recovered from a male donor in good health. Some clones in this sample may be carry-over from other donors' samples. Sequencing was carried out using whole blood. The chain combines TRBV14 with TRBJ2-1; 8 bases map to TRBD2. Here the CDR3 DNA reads TGTGCCAGCAGCCAAATCGAGCGGGGGCCATACAATGAGCAGTTCTTC. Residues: CASSQIERGPYNEQFF.